This T cell receptor (beta chain) was sequenced for a study of identifying expanded T cells in peripheral blood. Concerning this clone: Antigen unknown.

Collection occurred without any documented infections or immune events in donors. The study, taken as a whole, reports: Differentially abundant clones: 0.95 to 1.5 between replicates, about 17 at roughly 15 days, roughly 18 at four. Across healthy donors, higher total template counts meant significantly greater approximately two-week count variance.

TCRdb's copy holds only in-frame clones and misses some; the assay was immunoSEQ multiplex PCR. The table shows 70,000 to 100,000 clones, with approximately 83% occurring only once. V lost 8 bases to trimming and J lost 4 bases, with 20 bases between them. The CDR3 totals 15 residues. Germline V CDR1 and CDR2: LNHDA, SQIVND (reference sequence). Sequences were obtained from blood. This clonotype originated in a person aged 18-70 years in good health. The V gene is TRBV19, the J gene TRBJ1-2; no reliable D call. The DNA of the CDR3 is TGTGCCAGTCGAGATGACCGGGGTTCGAGCTATGGCTACACCTTC. It is translated as CASRDDRGSSYGYTF.